This T cell receptor beta chain was captured by sequencing in a study of T cells in Graves' hyperthyroidism and ophthalmopathy. The CDR3 runs 16 residues. Germline CDR1 and CDR2: MNHNS and SASEGT. With V trimmed by 8 bases and J by 5 bases, 11 bases remained unmatched. A single count supports this clonotype. RNA transcripts provided the source from which TCR beta CDR3 regions were amplified. HTBI primers drove first-round RT-PCR of the TCR CDR3. MiXCR was run by TCRdb on the multiplex PCR reads, yielding one entry per CDR3 protein. The sample lists roughly 290,000 distinct CDR3 sequences; roughly 15% were seen once.

This receptor was taken from a woman between 35 and 50 years old with Graves' hyperthyroidism. Sequences were obtained from blood. The chain employs TRBV6-1 and TRBJ2-2; 10 nucleotides line up with TRBD2. CDR3 protein: CASGPPGTSVTGELFF. CDR3 sequence (DNA): TGTGCCAGCGGACCTCCCGGGACTAGCGTAACCGGGGAGCTGTTTTTT.